This T cell receptor beta chain was obtained from a study of long-term antiretroviral therapy in people with HIV. Specimens carried about 0.95-11 million cryopreserved PBMC before DNA extraction. Investigators performed immunoSEQ version v3.0 at survey level. Per-sample TRB depth target: roughly 35,000-50,000 T-cell genomes. Assay: immunoSEQ multiplex PCR; the TCRdb copy retains only in-frame clones and omits some. The data contain 25,000 to 35,000 clones, 91% of them singletons. General study points: The study found narrower CDR3 length ranges in HIV repertoires than in controls. Relative to transplant donor controls, diversity remained lower despite increasing after ART.

Remarks on this clone: The antigen is unknown.

V was clipped by 3 bases and J by 5 bases, with 17 bases between them. Germline values: CDR1 SGDLS, CDR2 YYNGEE. The CDR3 loop spans 16 amino acids. This chain joins TRBV9 and TRBJ1-4, with D perhaps TRBD1 (6 bases). The material was unsorted PBMCs, obtained 3.1 years after starting antiretroviral therapy. The origin of this receptor is a man aged 18 to 30 with HIV. Here the CDR3 reads CASSARTGTPNEKLFF. The CDR3, as DNA: TGTGCCAGCAGCGCGAGGACCGGGACACCCAATGAAAAACTGTTTTTT.